A selection of T cell receptor beta chains follows, all from one sample in a study of T cells in Graves' hyperthyroidism and ophthalmopathy. Using its own MiXCR run on the multiplex PCR reads, TCRdb lists one record per CDR3 protein. The repertoire holds over 250,000 distinct CDR3 sequences, with about 17% as singletons. Source material: blood. These receptors came from a woman between 55 and 75 years old with Graves' ophthalmopathy. The CDR3 runs from the conserved cysteine through the conserved F or W. D genes are given only for firm matches. Clone size, where shown, is once, few, many, or a class for clones that have expanded.

TRBV9	-	14	-	TRBJ2-7	CASSVELTRGEQYF	TGTGCCAGCAGCGTAGAACTAACTAGAGGCGAGCAGTACTTC
TRBV7-8	-	14	many	TRBJ1-3	CASSLQGGGNTIYF	TGTGCCAGCAGCTTACAAGGGGGAGGAAACACCATATATTTT
TRBV28	-	14	many	TRBJ2-7	CASRYTGEIYEQYF	TGTGCCAGCAGGTACACAGGTGAAATCTACGAGCAGTACTTC
TRBV12-3/TRBV12-4	-	14	many	TRBJ2-3	CASSVLRGSDTQYF	TGTGCCAGCTCGGTATTGAGGGGGTCAGATACGCAGTATTTT
TRBV5-1	-	16	many	TRBJ2-3	CASSLGPGLSTDTQYF	TGCGCCAGCAGCTTGGGCCCGGGGCTTAGCACAGATACGCAGTATTTT
TRBV6-9	TRBD1	14	many	TRBJ2-3	CASSPDRGCDTQYF	TGTGCCAGCAGCCCGGACAGGGGGTGTGATACGCAGTATTTT
TRBV20-1	-	14	few	TRBJ2-6	CSARPGSGANVLTF	TGCAGTGCTAGACCGGGCTCTGGGGCCAACGTCCTGACTTTC
TRBV6-1	-	15	few	TRBJ1-2	CASTTGIKANYGYTF	TGTGCCAGCACCACGGGGATCAAAGCTAACTATGGCTACACCTTC
TRBV27	TRBD2	15	many	TRBJ2-1	CASSPTSGRASEQFF	TGTGCCAGCAGTCCCACTAGCGGGAGGGCCAGTGAGCAGTTCTTC
TRBV13	-	14	few	TRBJ2-3	CASSLRSATDTQYF	TGTGCCAGCAGCTTAAGGTCAGCGACAGATACGCAGTATTTT
TRBV19	TRBD2	14	-	TRBJ2-1	CASSITREGLEQFF	TGTGCCAGTAGTATAACGCGGGAGGGCCTTGAGCAGTTCTTC
TRBV20-1	-	13	-	TRBJ1-1	CSAEDGGGTEAFF	TGCAGTGCTGAGGACGGGGGGGGAACTGAAGCTTTCTTT
TRBV7-9	TRBD1	15	-	TRBJ1-2	CASSLGSDRVGGYTF	TGTGCCAGCAGCTTAGGTTCTGACAGGGTTGGAGGCTACACCTTC
TRBV9	TRBD1	16	few	TRBJ1-3	CASSRLTGSTGNTIYF	TGTGCCAGCAGCAGATTGACAGGGAGTACAGGAAACACCATATATTTT
TRBV28	TRBD1	15	-	TRBJ2-7	CASTSAVGQKYEQYF	TGTGCCAGCACCTCTGCTGTGGGACAGAAGTACGAGCAGTACTTC
TRBV28	TRBD1	15	many	TRBJ2-7	CASSFGDSLSYEQYF	TGTGCCAGCAGTTTTGGGGACAGTCTCTCCTACGAGCAGTACTTC
TRBV5-1	-	16	many	TRBJ2-1	CASSLLRDTFYNEQFF	TGCGCCAGCAGCTTGCTCCGGGACACCTTCTACAATGAGCAGTTCTTC
TRBV12-3/TRBV12-4	-	12	few	TRBJ2-2	CASSLPPRELFF	TGTGCCAGCAGTTTGCCCCCCCGGGAGCTGTTTTTT
TRBV5-1	TRBD1	14	-	TRBJ2-7	CASTSGTGGYEQYF	TGCGCCAGCACCTCCGGGACAGGGGGCTACGAGCAGTACTTC
TRBV7-2	-	15	-	TRBJ1-5	CASSPGIGGNQPQHF	TGTGCCAGCAGCCCCGGGATAGGGGGCAATCAGCCCCAGCATTTT
TRBV19	TRBD1	15	many	TRBJ1-1	CASSMGQGWRTEAFF	TGTGCCAGTAGTATGGGACAGGGTTGGAGGACTGAAGCTTTCTTT
TRBV15	TRBD1	15	-	TRBJ1-2	CATSRDQGQGHGYTF	TGTGCCACCAGCAGAGATCAAGGACAGGGGCATGGCTACACCTTC
TRBV27	TRBD1	14	many	TRBJ1-1	CASRPGTGNTEAFF	TGTGCCAGCAGACCCGGGACAGGGAACACTGAAGCTTTCTTT
TRBV6-1	-	13	many	TRBJ1-2	CASSEGEGDGYTF	TGTGCCAGCAGTGAGGGGGAAGGGGATGGCTACACCTTC
TRBV5-1	-	15	many	TRBJ2-3	CASRPQGPSTDTQYF	TGCGCCAGCAGACCCCAAGGCCCGAGCACAGATACGCAGTATTTT
TRBV4-3	-	15	many	TRBJ1-5	CASSQDDNPYQPQHF	TGCGCCAGCAGCCAAGACGACAACCCCTATCAGCCCCAGCATTTT
TRBV5-1	-	17	many	TRBJ2-2	CASSFRMRTSNTGELFF	TGCGCCAGCAGCTTCAGGATGAGGACCTCGAACACCGGGGAGCTGTTTTTT
TRBV19	TRBD2	15	few	TRBJ2-5	CASRGLAGPQETQYF	TGTGCCAGTAGAGGACTAGCGGGGCCTCAAGAGACCCAGTACTTC
TRBV7-9	-	12	many	TRBJ1-1	CASSYTRSEAFF	TGTGCCAGCAGCTATACCCGTTCTGAAGCTTTCTTT
TRBV18	TRBD1	17	many	TRBJ1-1	CASSPNQGARANTEAFF	TGTGCCAGCTCACCAAACCAGGGGGCGAGGGCAAACACTGAAGCTTTCTTT
TRBV7-2	TRBD2	16	many	TRBJ2-7	CASSRGYSGSSYEQYF	TGTGCCAGCAGCCGGGGCTATAGCGGGAGCTCCTACGAGCAGTACTTC
TRBV19	-	16	few	TRBJ1-5	CASTIGAGDSNQPQHF	TGTGCCAGTACCATAGGAGCAGGGGATAGCAATCAGCCCCAGCATTTT
TRBV30	-	16	few	TRBJ2-3	CAWNNRIASSTDTQYF	TGTGCCTGGAATAACCGGATAGCGTCTAGCACAGATACGCAGTATTTT
TRBV7-6	-	16	many	TRBJ2-7	CASSLRPGFSSYEQYF	TGTGCCAGCAGCCTTAGGCCGGGATTTAGCTCCTACGAGCAGTACTTC
TRBV4-2	-	16	-	TRBJ1-1	CASSQGGTGTNTEAFF	TGTGCCAGCAGCCAAGGAGGAACAGGAACGAACACTGAAGCTTTCTTT
TRBV20-1	-	12	-	TRBJ2-1	CSASQGIDKQFF	TGCAGTGCTAGCCAAGGAATCGATAAGCAGTTCTTC
TRBV12-3/TRBV12-4	-	15	many	TRBJ1-5	CASSRGAFGDQPQHF	TGTGCCAGCAGCCGGGGGGCATTTGGGGATCAGCCCCAGCATTTT
TRBV6-5	-	21	-	TRBJ1-6	CASSYAGRDILRGSYNSPLHF	TGTGCCAGCAGTTACGCCGGCCGGGATATCCTCCGGGGGTCCTATAATTCACCCCTCCACTTT
TRBV20-1	-	13	many	TRBJ2-2	CSARQGHTGELFF	TGCAGTGCTAGACAGGGACACACCGGGGAGCTGTTTTTT
TRBV7-9	-	13	few	TRBJ1-6	CASSFEGSSPLHF	TGTGCCAGCAGCTTCGAGGGAAGTTCACCCCTCCACTTT
TRBV20-1	TRBD1	16	many	TRBJ2-1	CSARDGTGGTYNEQFF	TGCAGTGCTAGAGACGGGACAGGCGGTACCTACAATGAGCAGTTCTTC
TRBV10-1	TRBD1	15	many	TRBJ2-1	CASTRGGQDNNEQFF	TGCGCCAGCACAAGAGGGGGACAGGACAACAATGAGCAGTTCTTC
TRBV6-2/TRBV6-3	TRBD2	16	-	TRBJ2-1	CASSFQLAGGYNEQFF	TGTGCCAGCAGTTTTCAACTAGCGGGAGGTTACAATGAGCAGTTCTTC
TRBV9	TRBD1	16	few	TRBJ1-1	CASSPGTGRANTEAFF	TGTGCCAGCAGCCCCGGGACAGGGAGGGCTAACACTGAAGCTTTCTTT
TRBV5-1	TRBD2	16	-	TRBJ2-1	CASSLPGLVIDNEQFF	TGCGCCAGCAGCTTGCCCGGACTAGTAATCGACAATGAGCAGTTCTTC
TRBV28	TRBD2	16	many	TRBJ2-3	CASRTGGAGNTDTQYF	TGTGCCAGCAGGACCGGTGGAGCGGGGAACACAGATACGCAGTATTTT
TRBV6-2/TRBV6-3	-	14	few	TRBJ2-5	CASSGQGPEETQYF	TGTGCCAGCAGTGGCCAGGGGCCTGAAGAGACCCAGTACTTC
TRBV19	-	13	-	TRBJ2-4	CASSIGRMGIQYF	TGTGCCAGTAGTATCGGGCGGATGGGTATTCAGTACTTC
TRBV7-2	TRBD1	15	many	TRBJ1-6	CASSYGDSRNSPLHF	TGTGCCAGCAGCTACGGGGACAGTCGGAATTCACCCCTCCACTTT
TRBV6-1	-	11	-	TRBJ2-7	CASRTASEQYF	TGTGCCAGCAGGACAGCCTCCGAGCAGTACTTC
TRBV9	-	14	-	TRBJ2-2	CASRERANTGELFF	TGTGCCAGCCGGGAAAGGGCGAACACCGGGGAGCTGTTTTTT
TRBV18	TRBD2	15	-	TRBJ2-3	CASSPGAGGADTQYF	TGTGCCAGCTCACCAGGAGCGGGGGGCGCAGATACGCAGTATTTT